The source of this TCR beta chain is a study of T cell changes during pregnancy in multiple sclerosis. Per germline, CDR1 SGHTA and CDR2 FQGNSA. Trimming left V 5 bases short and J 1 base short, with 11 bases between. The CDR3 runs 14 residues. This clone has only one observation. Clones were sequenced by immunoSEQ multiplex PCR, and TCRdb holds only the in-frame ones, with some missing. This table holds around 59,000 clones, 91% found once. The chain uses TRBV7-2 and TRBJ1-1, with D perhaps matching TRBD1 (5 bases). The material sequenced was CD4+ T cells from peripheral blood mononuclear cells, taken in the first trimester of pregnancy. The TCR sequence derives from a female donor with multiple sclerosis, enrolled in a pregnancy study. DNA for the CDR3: TGTGCCAGCAGCGTAGGGAGGGGGAACACTGAAGCTTTCTTT. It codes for CASSVGRGNTEAFF.